This T cell receptor (beta chain) was retrieved from a study of T cell responses to AZD1222 COVID-19 vaccine. Points from the study as a whole: Regions left unmutated in variants are reportedly the target of nearly half of spike-specific TCRs. Spike-specific TCR breadth and depth were elevated following two AZD1222 doses. All repertoire sampling was performed exclusively after the peak T cell response. Baseline seropositivity occurred in only six AZD1222 recipients.

For this clone: Its antigen remains unidentified.

The CDR3 is 14 amino acids. The trim removed 5 bases at V and 9 bases at J, leaving 5 bases unmatched. CDR1 is MNHEY, CDR2 SMNVEV, per germline (reference sequence). The repertoire was sequenced with immunoSEQ multiplex PCR; TCRdb's copy has only in-frame clones and lacks some. The sample has tens of thousands of clones; 85% are singletons. The source was peripheral blood, collected on day 0 of AZD1222 vaccination. The chain has TRBV27 and TRBJ1-4; 11 nucleotides align to TRBD1. The origin of this receptor is an adult in good health. CDR3 sequence (DNA): TGTGCCAGCAGTCCCGGGACAGGGGGTCAAAAACTGTTTTTT. Translating gives CASSPGTGGQKLFF.